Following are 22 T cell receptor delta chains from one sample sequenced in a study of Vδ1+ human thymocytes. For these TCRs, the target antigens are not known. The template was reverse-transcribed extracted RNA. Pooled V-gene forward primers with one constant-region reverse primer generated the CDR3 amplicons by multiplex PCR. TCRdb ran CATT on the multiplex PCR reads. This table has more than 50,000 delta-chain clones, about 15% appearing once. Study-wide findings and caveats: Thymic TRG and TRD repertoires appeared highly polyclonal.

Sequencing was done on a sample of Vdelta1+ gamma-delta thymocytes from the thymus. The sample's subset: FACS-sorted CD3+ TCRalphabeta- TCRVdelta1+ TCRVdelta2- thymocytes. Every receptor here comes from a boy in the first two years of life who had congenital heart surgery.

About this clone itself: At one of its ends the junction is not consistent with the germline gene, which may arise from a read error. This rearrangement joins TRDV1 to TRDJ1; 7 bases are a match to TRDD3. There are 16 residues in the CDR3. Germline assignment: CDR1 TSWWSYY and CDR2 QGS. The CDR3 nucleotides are TGTGCTCTTGGGGAGTGTGGTGTACTGGGGACCGATAAATTCATCTTT. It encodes CALGECGVLGTDKFIF.

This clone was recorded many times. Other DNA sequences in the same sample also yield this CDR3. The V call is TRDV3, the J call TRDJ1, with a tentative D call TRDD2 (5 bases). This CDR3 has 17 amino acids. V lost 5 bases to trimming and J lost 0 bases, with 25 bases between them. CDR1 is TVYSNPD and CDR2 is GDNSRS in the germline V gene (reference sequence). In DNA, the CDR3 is TGTGCCGCGACTGAAGGCCTTCATGACTTTTACACCGATAAACTCATCTTT. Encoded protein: CAATEGLHDFYTDKLIF. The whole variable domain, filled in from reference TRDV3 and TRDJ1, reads CDKVTQSSPDQTVASGSEVVLLCTYDTVYSNPDLFWYRIRPDYSFQFVFYGDNSRSEGADFTQGRFSVKHILTQKAFHLVISPVRTEDSATYYCAATEGLHDFYTDKLIFGKGTRVTVEP.

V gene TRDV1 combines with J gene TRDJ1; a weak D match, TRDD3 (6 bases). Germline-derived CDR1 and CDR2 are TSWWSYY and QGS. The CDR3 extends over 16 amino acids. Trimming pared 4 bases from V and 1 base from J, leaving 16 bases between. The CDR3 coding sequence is TGTGCTCTTGGGGGCTCCATGGGGGGGTTCACCGATAAACTCATCTTT. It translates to CALGGSMGGFTDKLIF.

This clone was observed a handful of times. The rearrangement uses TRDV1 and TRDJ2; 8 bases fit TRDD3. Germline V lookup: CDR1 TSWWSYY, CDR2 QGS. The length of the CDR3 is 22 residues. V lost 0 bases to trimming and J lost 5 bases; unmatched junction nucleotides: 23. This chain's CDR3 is CALGELSKLPAMYWGVTAQLFF. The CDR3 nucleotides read TGTGCTCTTGGGGAACTTTCAAAACTGCCTGCTATGTACTGGGGGGTTACAGCACAACTCTTCTTT.

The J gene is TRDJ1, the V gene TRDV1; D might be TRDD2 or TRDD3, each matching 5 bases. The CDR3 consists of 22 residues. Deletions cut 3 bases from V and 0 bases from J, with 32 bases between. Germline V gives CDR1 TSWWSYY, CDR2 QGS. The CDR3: CALGELSRGPYLSVVDTDKLIF. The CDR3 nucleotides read TGTGCTCTTGGGGAGCTATCCCGGGGGCCCTACCTCTCGGTAGTCGACACCGATAAACTCATCTTT.

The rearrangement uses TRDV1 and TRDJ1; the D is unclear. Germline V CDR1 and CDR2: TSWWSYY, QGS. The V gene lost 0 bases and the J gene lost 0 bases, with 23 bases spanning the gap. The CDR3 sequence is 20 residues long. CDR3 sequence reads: CALGELSAGTRAPYTDKLIF. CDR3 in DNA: TGTGCTCTTGGGGAACTGTCGGCGGGTACGAGGGCCCCATACACCGATAAACTCATCTTT.

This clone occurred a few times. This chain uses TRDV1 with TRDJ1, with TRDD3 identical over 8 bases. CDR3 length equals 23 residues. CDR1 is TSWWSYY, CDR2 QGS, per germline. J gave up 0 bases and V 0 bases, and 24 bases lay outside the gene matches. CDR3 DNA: TGTGCTCTTGGGGAACTCGTTCTCCCAACGTACTGGGGGGCCCCCCCGTACACCGATAAACTCATCTTT. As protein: CALGELVLPTYWGAPPYTDKLIF.

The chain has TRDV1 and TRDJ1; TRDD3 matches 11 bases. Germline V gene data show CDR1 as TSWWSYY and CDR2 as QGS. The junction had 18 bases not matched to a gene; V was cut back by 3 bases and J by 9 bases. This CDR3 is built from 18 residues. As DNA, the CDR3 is TGTGCTCTTGGGGAGATTTCCTACGGTGGTACTGGGGGATATGAACTCATCTTT. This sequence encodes CALGEISYGGTGGYELIF.

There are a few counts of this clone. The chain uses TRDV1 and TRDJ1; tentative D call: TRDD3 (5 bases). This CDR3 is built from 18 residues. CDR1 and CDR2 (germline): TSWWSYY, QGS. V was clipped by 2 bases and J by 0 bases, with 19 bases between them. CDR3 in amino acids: CALGERGSDKGYTDKLIF. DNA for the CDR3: TGTGCTCTTGGGGAAAGGGGTTCCGACAAGGGATACACCGATAAACTCATCTTT.

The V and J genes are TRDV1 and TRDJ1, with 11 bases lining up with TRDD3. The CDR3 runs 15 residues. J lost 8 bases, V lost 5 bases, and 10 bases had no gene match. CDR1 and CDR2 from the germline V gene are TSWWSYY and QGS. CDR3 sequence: CALGPPSWGIRKLIF. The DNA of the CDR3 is TGTGCTCTTGGGCCTCCCTCATGGGGGATACGAAAACTCATCTTT.

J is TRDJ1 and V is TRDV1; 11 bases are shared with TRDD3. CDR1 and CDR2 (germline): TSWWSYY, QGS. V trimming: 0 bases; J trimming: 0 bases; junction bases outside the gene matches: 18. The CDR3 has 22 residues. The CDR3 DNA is TGTGCTCTTGGGGAACTAACTTCATTCCTGGGGGATACAAAATCCTACACCGATAAACTCATCTTT. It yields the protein CALGELTSFLGDTKSYTDKLIF.

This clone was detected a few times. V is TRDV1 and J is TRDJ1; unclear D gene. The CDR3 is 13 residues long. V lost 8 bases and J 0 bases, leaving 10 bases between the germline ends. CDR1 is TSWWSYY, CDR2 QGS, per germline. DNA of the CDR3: TGTGCTCTTTCCCACAAGTACACCGATAAACTCATCTTT. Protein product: CALSHKYTDKLIF.

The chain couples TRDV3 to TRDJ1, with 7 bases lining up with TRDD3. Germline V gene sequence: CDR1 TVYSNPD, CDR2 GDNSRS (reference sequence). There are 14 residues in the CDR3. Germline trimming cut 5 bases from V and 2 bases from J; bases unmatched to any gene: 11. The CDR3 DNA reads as TGTGCCCCGATAAATCCGGGGGATACCGATAAACTCATCTTT. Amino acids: CAPINPGDTDKLIF.

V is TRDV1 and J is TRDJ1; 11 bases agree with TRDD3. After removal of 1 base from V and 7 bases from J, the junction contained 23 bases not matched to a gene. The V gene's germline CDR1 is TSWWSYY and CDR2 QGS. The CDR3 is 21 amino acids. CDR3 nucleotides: TGTGCTCTTGGGGAACACTATGGGGCTGGGGGATACAAGGTGACGTCGGGTAAACTCATCTTT. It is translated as CALGEHYGAGGYKVTSGKLIF.

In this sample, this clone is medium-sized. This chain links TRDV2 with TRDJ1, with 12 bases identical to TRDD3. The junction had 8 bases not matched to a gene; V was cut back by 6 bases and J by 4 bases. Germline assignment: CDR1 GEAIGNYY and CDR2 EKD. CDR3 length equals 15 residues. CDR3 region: CACRTGGYYGDKLIF. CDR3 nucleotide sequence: TGTGCCTGTAGAACTGGGGGATACTATGGCGATAAACTCATCTTT.

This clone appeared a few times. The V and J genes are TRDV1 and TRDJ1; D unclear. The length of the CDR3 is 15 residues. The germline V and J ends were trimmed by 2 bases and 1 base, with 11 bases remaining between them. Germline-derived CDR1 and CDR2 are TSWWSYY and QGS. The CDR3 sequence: CALGEETGATDKLIF. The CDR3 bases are TGTGCTCTTGGGGAAGAAACGGGAGCCACCGATAAACTCATCTTT.

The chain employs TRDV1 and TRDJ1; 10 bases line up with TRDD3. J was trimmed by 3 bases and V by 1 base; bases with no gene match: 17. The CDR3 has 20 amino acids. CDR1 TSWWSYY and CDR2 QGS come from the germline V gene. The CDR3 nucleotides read TGTGCTCTTGGGGAACCAGTACGTGGAAACTTCGGGGGATACGCCGATAAACTCATCTTT. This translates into CALGEPVRGNFGGYADKLIF.

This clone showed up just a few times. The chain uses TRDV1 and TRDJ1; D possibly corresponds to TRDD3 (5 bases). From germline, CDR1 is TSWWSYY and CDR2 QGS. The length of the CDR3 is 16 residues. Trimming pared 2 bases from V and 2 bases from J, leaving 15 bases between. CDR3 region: CALGESRWGRTDKLIF. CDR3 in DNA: TGTGCTCTTGGGGAATCCAGGTGGGGAAGGACCGATAAACTCATCTTT.

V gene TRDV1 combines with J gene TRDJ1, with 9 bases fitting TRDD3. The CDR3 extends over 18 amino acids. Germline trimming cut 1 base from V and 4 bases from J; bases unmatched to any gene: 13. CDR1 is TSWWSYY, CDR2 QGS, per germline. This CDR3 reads CALGEQYLGTGGDDKLIF. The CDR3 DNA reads TGTGCTCTTGGGGAACAGTACCTGGGTACTGGGGGAGACGATAAACTCATCTTT.

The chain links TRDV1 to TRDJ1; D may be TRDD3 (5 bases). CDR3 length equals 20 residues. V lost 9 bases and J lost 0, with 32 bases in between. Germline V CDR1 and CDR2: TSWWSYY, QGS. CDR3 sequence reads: CALISTSGGPYRGYTDKLIF. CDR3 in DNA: TGTGCTCTCATCTCCACGTCGGGGGGCCCATATAGAGGGTACACCGATAAACTCATCTTT.

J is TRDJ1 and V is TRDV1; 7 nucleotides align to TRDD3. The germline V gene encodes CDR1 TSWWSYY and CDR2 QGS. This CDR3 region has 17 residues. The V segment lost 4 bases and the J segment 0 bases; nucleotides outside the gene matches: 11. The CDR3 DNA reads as TGTGCTCTTGGGGTCCACCCCCGGGGGATCCACACCGATAAACTCATCTTT. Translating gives CALGVHPRGIHTDKLIF.

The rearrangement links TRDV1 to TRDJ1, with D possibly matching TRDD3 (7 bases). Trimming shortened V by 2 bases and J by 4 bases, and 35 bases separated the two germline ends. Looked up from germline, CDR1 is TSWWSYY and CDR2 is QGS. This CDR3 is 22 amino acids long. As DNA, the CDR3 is TGTGCTCTTGGGGAAAAATGGTCCTACTTAGGGATACCGGGAGTGTATCTCGATAAACTCATCTTT. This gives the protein CALGEKWSYLGIPGVYLDKLIF.